One and the same sample provided the 22 T cell receptor beta chains below, sequenced in a study of T cell changes during pregnancy in multiple sclerosis. Assay used: immunoSEQ multiplex PCR; TCRdb lists only in-frame clones, some missing. The data contain 35,000 to 45,000 clones, about nine tenths of them singletons. The source was CD4+ T cells from peripheral blood mononuclear cells, collected in the first trimester of pregnancy. The origin of the receptors is a female donor in good health, enrolled as a control in a pregnancy study.

This chain uses TRBV5-1 with TRBJ2-2; 7 positions match TRBD1. The J segment lost 4 bases and the V segment lost 2 bases, leaving 5 bases of the junction unmatched. This CDR3 has 15 residues. CDR1 and CDR2 (germline): SGHRS, YFSETQ. The CDR3 is CASSFAQGITGELFF. CDR3 in DNA: TGCGCCAGCAGCTTCGCACAGGGGATCACCGGGGAGCTGTTTTTT.

This rearrangement joins TRBV7-8 to TRBJ2-7; 7 bases are a match to TRBD1. Germline loops: CDR1 SGHVS, CDR2 FQNEAQ. Germline trimming cut 2 bases from V and 3 bases from J; bases unmatched to any gene: 13. This CDR3 has 17 amino acids. CDR3 in amino acids: CASSLTETGSPFYEQYF. The DNA for the CDR3 is TGTGCCAGCAGCTTAACCGAGACAGGGTCGCCCTTCTACGAGCAGTACTTC.

The rearrangement joins TRBV5-4 to TRBJ2-5; the D gene is possibly TRBD1 (5 bases). The germline CDR1 and CDR2 sequences are SGHNT and YYREEE (reference sequence). Trimming removed 1 base at V and 5 bases at J, with 9 bases between. The CDR3 runs 13 residues. The CDR3 nucleotides are TGTGCCAGCAGCTTGTTAGGGGCGGAGACCCAGTACTTC. Residues: CASSLLGAETQYF.

The CDR3 is CASSLSGQGGWEQYF. The CDR3 DNA reads as TGCGCCAGCAGCCTTTCCGGACAGGGGGGGTGGGAGCAGTACTTC. V gene TRBV4-3 combines with J gene TRBJ2-7, with 10 bases identical to TRBD1. V was clipped by 4 bases and J by 7 bases; unmatched bases: 10. The CDR3 has 15 residues. Germline assignment: CDR1 LGHNA and CDR2 YSLEER.

This chain uses TRBV11-2 with TRBJ2-7; TRBD1 agrees at 12 bases. Germline CDR1 is SGHAT and CDR2 is FQNNGV. This CDR3 is built from 15 residues. After removal of 5 bases from V and 6 bases from J, the junction contained 8 bases not matched to a gene. CDR3 region: CASSPLGDRGREQYF. CDR3 DNA: TGTGCCAGCAGCCCTCTGGGGGACAGGGGGCGCGAGCAGTACTTC.

This sequence joins TRBV21-1 and TRBJ2-5; the table names TRBD1, a call not compared with the DNA. TRBV21-1 is given as a pseudogene. The CDR3 runs to 14 residues. The CDR3 loop is CASSTLTVTETQYF. The CDR3 DNA is TGTGCCAGCAGCACCTTAACAGTGACAGAGACCCAGTACTTC.

V usage is TRBV18 and J usage is TRBJ2-7; TRBD1 is a possible D gene (5 bases). CDR1 KGHSH and CDR2 LQKENI come from the germline V gene. Deletions cut 6 bases from V and 4 bases from J, with 13 bases between. The CDR3 totals 13 residues. CDR3 protein: CASSKMGPYEQYF. The CDR3 region has the DNA TGTGCCAGCTCGAAAATGGGGCCATACGAGCAGTACTTC.

About this clone: Relative to the germline gene, one junction end is altered; a read error may explain this. CDR3 sequence (DNA): TGTGCCAGCAGCCTAGCGGGGGGATCCAATGAGCAGTTCTTC. It yields the protein CASSLAGGSNEQFF. The V and J genes are TRBV7-2 and TRBJ2-1, with TRBD2 matching 11 bases. The CDR3 contains 14 residues. Germline assignment: CDR1 SGHTA and CDR2 FQGNSA.

The chain combines TRBV19 with TRBJ1-6; a possible D gene is TRBD1 (5 bases). Germline V lookup: CDR1 LNHDA, CDR2 SQIVND (reference sequence). The CDR3 has 16 amino acids. V lost 1 base to trimming and J lost 2 bases, with 9 bases between them. CDR3 sequence: CASSIGGTTYNSPLHF. CDR3 bases: TGTGCCAGTAGTATAGGCGGGACTACCTATAATTCACCCCTCCACTTT.

This chain links TRBV7-3 with TRBJ2-3; the match to TRBD1 covers 12 bases. The CDR3 runs 15 residues. Germline CDR1 is SGHTA and CDR2 is FQGTGA. The V gene end was trimmed by 4 bases and the J gene end by 5 bases; junction bases not matched to a gene: 4. For the CDR3, the DNA is TGTGCCAGCAGCTCGGGACAGGGGGCGGTAGATACGCAGTATTTT. Translated, it gives CASSSGQGAVDTQYF.

V is TRBV4-2 and J is TRBJ2-5, with 9 bases fitting TRBD2. CDR1 is LGHNA, CDR2 YNFKEQ, per germline. The J segment lost 5 bases and the V segment lost 0 bases, leaving 7 bases of the junction unmatched. The CDR3 is 16 amino acids. The CDR3 region has the DNA TGTGCCAGCAGCCAAGATTCTAGCGGGGCTTGGGAGACCCAGTACTTC. It specifies CASSQDSSGAWETQYF.

J is TRBJ2-5 and V is TRBV19, with D possibly being TRBD2 (6 bases). Germline V gene lookup returns CDR1 LNHDA and CDR2 SQIVND (reference sequence). Deletions cut 6 bases from V and 6 bases from J, with 11 bases between. This CDR3 comprises 12 residues. The CDR3 loop reads CASSGGSKTQYF. The CDR3 DNA follows: TGTGCCAGTAGCGGGGGTTCCAAGACCCAGTACTTC. The full variable domain, its missing parts supplied by reference TRBV19 and TRBJ2-5, is DGGITQSPKYLFRKEGQNVTLSCEQNLNHDAMYWYRQDPGQGLRLIYYSQIVNDFQKGDIAEGYSVSREKKESFPLTVTSAQKNPTAFYLCASSGGSKTQYFGPGTRLLVL.

The chain joins TRBV28 to TRBJ1-1; the match to TRBD1 covers 9 bases. Germline values: CDR1 MDHEN, CDR2 SYDVKM. The ends lost 0 bases at V and 0 bases at J; junction bases unmatched: 14. CDR3 length equals 20 residues. CDR3 sequence: CASSLWWDRALGVMNTEAFF. The DNA of the CDR3 is TGTGCCAGCAGTTTATGGTGGGACAGGGCTCTAGGGGTTATGAACACTGAAGCTTTCTTT.

The chain carries TRBV7-2 and TRBJ2-1; maybe TRBD2 (6 bases). V lost 5 bases, J lost 2 bases, and 19 bases lay in between. Germline V CDR1 and CDR2: SGHTA, FQGNSA. This CDR3 has 17 residues. The CDR3 loop reads CASSPPPGVVTYNEQFF. The CDR3 DNA is TGTGCCAGCAGCCCCCCACCGGGGGTTGTTACCTACAATGAGCAGTTCTTC.

The chain recombines TRBV15 with TRBJ2-3; D gene ambiguous. CDR3 length: 12 residues. V was trimmed by 1 base and J by 11 bases, leaving 10 bases between them. Germline CDR1 is LNHNV and CDR2 is YYDKDF (reference sequence). The CDR3 protein is CATSRAPGRQYF. The CDR3, as DNA: TGTGCCACCAGCAGAGCCCCAGGAAGGCAGTATTTT.

The chain couples TRBV7-9 to TRBJ1-3, with 7 nucleotides matching TRBD1. V shed 6 bases and J 11 bases; nucleotides not matched to a gene: 7. This CDR3 has 12 amino acids. The germline V gene encodes CDR1 SEHNR and CDR2 FQNEAQ (reference sequence). CDR3 in DNA: TGTGCCAGCAGACGGGACAGAAGCGCCATATATTTT. Encoded protein: CASRRDRSAIYF.

CDR3: CASSLYTGANTEAFF. The CDR3, as DNA: TGCGCCAGCAGCTTGTACACAGGGGCTAACACTGAAGCTTTCTTT. The V gene is TRBV5-1, the J gene TRBJ1-1; 7 nucleotides agree with TRBD1. The CDR3 extends over 15 amino acids. The junction had 5 bases not matched to a gene; V was cut back by 1 base and J by 2 bases. The germline V gene has CDR1 SGHRS and CDR2 YFSETQ.

V is TRBV6-6 and J is TRBJ2-1, with 12 bases identical to TRBD2. V lost 5 bases and J lost 6; bases outside the gene matches: 5. This CDR3 comprises 15 residues. Germline CDR1 MNHNY, CDR2 SVGAGI (reference sequence). CDR3 nucleotides: TGTGCCAGCAGTACCGGGACTAGCGGGCCCAATGAGCAGTTCTTC. It is translated as CASSTGTSGPNEQFF.

The CDR3 loop is CASSLAGQGRETQYF. For the CDR3, the DNA is TGCGCCAGCAGCTTGGCGGGACAGGGAAGGGAGACCCAGTACTTC. The chain carries TRBV5-1 and TRBJ2-5; 9 bases align to TRBD1. This CDR3 has 15 residues. The germline CDR1 and CDR2 sequences are SGHRS and YFSETQ. The junction had 5 bases not matched to a gene; V was cut back by 0 bases and J by 5 bases.

The chain recombines TRBV7-9 with TRBJ1-2; no clear D gene. The CDR3 length is 12 residues. Looked up from germline, CDR1 is SEHNR and CDR2 is FQNEAQ (reference sequence). V was clipped by 1 base and J by 4 bases, with 4 bases between them. CDR3 in DNA: TGTGCCAGCAGCTTAGGGCTCTATGGCTACACCTTC. Translation: CASSLGLYGYTF.

The V gene is TRBV19, the J gene TRBJ2-5, with D possibly TRBD1 on 5 matching bases. The V gene's germline CDR1 is LNHDA and CDR2 SQIVND (reference sequence). This CDR3 region has 13 residues. Trimming left V 6 bases short and J 5 bases short, with 13 bases between. CDR3 in amino acids: CASRGLGLETQYF. The CDR3 DNA follows: TGTGCCAGTAGGGGGTTGGGGCTGGAGACCCAGTACTTC.

V usage is TRBV9 and J usage is TRBJ2-3; D is possibly TRBD1 (6 bases). V lost 3 bases to trimming and J lost 2 bases, with 13 bases between them. The CDR3 totals 15 residues. The germline CDR1 and CDR2 sequences are SGDLS and YYNGEE. The CDR3 bases are TGTGCCAGCAGCGCGGACAGTCCTCACACAGATACGCAGTATTTT. Its protein product is CASSADSPHTDTQYF.